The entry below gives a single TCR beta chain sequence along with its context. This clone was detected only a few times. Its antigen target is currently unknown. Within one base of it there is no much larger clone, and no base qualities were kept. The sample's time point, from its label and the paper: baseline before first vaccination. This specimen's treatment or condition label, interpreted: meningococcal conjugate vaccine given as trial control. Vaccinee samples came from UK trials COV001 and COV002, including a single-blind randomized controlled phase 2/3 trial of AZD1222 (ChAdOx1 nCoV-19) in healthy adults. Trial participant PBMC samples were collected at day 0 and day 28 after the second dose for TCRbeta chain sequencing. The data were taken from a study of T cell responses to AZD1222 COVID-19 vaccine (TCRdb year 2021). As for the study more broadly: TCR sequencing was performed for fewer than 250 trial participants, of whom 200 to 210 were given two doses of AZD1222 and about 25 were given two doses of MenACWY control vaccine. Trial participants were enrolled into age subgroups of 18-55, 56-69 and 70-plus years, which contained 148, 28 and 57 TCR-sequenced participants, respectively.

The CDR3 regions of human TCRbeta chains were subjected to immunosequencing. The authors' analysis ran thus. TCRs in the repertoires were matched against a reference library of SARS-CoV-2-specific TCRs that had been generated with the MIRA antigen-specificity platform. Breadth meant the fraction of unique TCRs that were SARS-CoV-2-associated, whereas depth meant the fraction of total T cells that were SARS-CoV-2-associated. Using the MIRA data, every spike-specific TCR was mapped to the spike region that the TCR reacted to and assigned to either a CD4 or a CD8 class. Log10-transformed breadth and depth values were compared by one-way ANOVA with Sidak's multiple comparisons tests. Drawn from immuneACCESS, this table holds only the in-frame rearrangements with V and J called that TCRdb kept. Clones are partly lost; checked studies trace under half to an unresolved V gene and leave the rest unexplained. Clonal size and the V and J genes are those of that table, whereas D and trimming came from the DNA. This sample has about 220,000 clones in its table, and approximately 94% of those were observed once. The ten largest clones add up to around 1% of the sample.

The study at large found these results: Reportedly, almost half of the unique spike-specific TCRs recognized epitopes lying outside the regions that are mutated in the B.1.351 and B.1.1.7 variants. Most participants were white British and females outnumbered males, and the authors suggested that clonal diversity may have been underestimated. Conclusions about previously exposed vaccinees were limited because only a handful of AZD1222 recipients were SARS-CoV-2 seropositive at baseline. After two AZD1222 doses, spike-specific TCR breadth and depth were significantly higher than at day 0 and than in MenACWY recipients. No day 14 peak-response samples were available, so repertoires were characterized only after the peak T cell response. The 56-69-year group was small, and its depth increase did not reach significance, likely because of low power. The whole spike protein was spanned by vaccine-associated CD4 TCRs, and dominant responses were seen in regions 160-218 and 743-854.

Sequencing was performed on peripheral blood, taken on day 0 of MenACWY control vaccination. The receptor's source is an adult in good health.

CDR3 protein: CASRSEGEQFF. The DNA is as follows: TGTGCCAGCAGATCTGAGGGTGAGCAGTTCTTC. Here the chain combines TRBV12-3 or TRBV12-4 and TRBJ2-1; TRBD2 is possibly the D segment (5 matching bases). The CDR3, from cysteine to phenylalanine, totals 11 residues. The entry retains the CDR3 DNA only, 33 bases that are in frame from base 1. The V end loses 6 bases and the J end loses 9 bases, and a stretch of 9 bases separates them.